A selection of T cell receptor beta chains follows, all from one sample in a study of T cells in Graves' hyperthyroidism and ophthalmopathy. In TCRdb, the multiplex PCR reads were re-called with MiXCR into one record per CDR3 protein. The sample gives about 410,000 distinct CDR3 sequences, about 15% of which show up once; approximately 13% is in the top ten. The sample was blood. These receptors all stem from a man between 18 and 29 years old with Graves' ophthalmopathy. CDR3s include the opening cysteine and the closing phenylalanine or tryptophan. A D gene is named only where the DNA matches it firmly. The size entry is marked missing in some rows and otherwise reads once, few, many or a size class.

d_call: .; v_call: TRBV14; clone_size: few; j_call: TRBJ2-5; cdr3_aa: CASSRPRETQYF; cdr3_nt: TGTGCCAGCAGCCGACCGCGGGAGACCCAGTACTTC
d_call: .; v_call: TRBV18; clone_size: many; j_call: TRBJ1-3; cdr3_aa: CASSPDRQDTIYF; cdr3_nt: TGTGCCAGCTCACCTGACAGGCAGGACACCATATATTTT
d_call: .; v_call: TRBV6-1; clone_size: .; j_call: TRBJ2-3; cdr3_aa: CASSELGAMATDTQYF; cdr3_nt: TGTGCCAGCAGTGAGTTGGGGGCCATGGCGACAGATACGCAGTATTTT
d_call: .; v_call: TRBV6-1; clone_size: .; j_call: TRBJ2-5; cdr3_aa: CASSDLHHALETQYF; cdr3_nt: TGTGCCAGCAGTGACCTCCACCACGCCTTAGAGACCCAGTACTTC
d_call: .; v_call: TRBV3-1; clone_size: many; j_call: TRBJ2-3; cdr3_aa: CASSQGQGAQYF; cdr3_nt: TGTGCCAGCAGCCAAGGCCAGGGCGCGCAGTATTTT
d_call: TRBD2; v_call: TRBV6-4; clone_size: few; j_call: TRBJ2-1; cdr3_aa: CASSDSLAGGNEQFF; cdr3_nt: TGTGCCAGCAGTGACTCACTAGCGGGAGGCAATGAGCAGTTCTTC
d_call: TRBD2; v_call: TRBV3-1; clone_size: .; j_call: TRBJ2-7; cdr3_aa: CASGQQPGLAGGPNEQYF; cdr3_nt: TGTGCCAGCGGCCAACAACCGGGACTAGCGGGGGGGCCCAACGAGCAGTACTTC
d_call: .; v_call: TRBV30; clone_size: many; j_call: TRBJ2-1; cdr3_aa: CAWSAGNEQFF; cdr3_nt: TGTGCCTGGAGTGCTGGGAATGAGCAGTTCTTC
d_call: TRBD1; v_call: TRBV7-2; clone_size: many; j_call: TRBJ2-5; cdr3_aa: CASSSRTGPETQYF; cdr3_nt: TGTGCCAGCAGCTCACGGACAGGGCCAGAGACCCAGTACTTC
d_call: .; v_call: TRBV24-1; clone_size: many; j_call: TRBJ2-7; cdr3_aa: CATSERGRKSSYEQYF; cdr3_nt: TGTGCCACCAGTGAACGAGGACGGAAGAGCTCCTACGAGCAGTACTTC
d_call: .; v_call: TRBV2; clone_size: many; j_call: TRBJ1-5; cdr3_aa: CASTLTGQPQHF; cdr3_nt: TGTGCCAGCACCTTAACAGGGCAGCCCCAGCATTTT
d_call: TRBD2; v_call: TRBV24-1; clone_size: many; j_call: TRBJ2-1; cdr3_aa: CATSDLAGRSSYNEQFF; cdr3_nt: TGTGCCACCAGTGATTTAGCGGGACGGAGCTCCTACAATGAGCAGTTCTTC
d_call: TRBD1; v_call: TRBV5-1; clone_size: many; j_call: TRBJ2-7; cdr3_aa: CASSLTGGSEQYF; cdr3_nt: TGCGCCAGCAGCCTAACAGGGGGCTCCGAGCAGTACTTC
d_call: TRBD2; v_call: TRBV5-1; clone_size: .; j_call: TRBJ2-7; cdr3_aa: CASSWTSGAPTGSYEQYF; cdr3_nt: TGCGCCAGCAGCTGGACTAGCGGGGCACCCACGGGGTCCTACGAGCAGTACTTC
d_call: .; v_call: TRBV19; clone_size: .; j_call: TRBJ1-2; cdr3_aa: CASSIDPAPRDYTF; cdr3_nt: TGTGCCAGTAGTATAGACCCCGCACCGCGGGACTACACCTTC
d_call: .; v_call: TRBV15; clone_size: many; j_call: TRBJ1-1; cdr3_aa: CATSRDRPQRDEAFF; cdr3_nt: TGTGCCACCAGCAGAGATCGCCCGCAACGGGACGAGGCTTTCTTT
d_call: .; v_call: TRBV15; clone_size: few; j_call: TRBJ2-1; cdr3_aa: CATSPPREPYNEQFF; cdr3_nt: TGTGCCACCAGCCCTCCCCGGGAGCCCTACAATGAGCAGTTCTTC
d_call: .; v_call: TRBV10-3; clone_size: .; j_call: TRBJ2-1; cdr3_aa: CAISELGDEQFF; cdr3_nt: TGTGCCATCAGTGAGCTGGGCGATGAGCAGTTCTTC
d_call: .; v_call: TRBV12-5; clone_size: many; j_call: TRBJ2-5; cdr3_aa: CASGFLVTPLKETQYF; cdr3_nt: TGTGCTAGTGGTTTTCTGGTCACTCCCCTTAAAGAGACCCAGTACTTC
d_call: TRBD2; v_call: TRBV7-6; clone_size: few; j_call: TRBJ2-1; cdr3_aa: CASSGTGLAGLTYNEQFF; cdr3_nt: TGTGCCAGCAGTGGAACGGGACTAGCGGGACTAACCTACAATGAGCAGTTCTTC
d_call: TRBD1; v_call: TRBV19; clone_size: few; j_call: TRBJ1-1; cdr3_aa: CASSMGTDNTEAFF; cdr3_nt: TGTGCCAGTAGTATGGGGACAGACAACACTGAAGCTTTCTTT
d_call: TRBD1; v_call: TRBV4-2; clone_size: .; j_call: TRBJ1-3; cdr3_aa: CASSQDWDRDGNTIYF; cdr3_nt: TGTGCCAGCAGCCAAGATTGGGACAGGGATGGAAACACCATATATTTT
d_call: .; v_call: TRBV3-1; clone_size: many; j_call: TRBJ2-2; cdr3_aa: CASSAVLGGTGELFF; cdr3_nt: TGTGCCAGCAGCGCCGTATTGGGCGGCACCGGGGAGCTGTTTTTT
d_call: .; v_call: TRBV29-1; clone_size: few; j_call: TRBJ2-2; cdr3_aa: CSAPGENTGELFF; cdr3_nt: TGCAGCGCCCCAGGGGAGAACACCGGGGAGCTGTTTTTT
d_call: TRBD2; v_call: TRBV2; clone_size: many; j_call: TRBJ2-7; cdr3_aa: CASSPARAGDEQYF; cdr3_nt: TGTGCCAGCTCCCCAGCGCGAGCGGGAGACGAGCAGTACTTC
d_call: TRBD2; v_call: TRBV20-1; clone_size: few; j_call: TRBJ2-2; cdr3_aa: CSARDRLAGARTATGELFF; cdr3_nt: TGCAGTGCTAGAGATAGGCTAGCGGGGGCCCGAACAGCCACCGGGGAGCTGTTTTTT
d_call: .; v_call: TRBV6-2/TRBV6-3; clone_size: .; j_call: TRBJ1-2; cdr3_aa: CVSSDFDGYTF; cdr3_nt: TGCGTCAGCAGTGACTTCGATGGCTACACCTTC
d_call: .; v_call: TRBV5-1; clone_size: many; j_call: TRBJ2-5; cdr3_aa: CASRSQETQYF; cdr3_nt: TGCGCCAGCAGGTCCCAAGAGACCCAGTACTTC
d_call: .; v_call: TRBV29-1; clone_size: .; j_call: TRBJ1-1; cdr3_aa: CSVTQGAEAFF; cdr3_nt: TGCAGCGTTACACAGGGCGCTGAAGCTTTCTTT
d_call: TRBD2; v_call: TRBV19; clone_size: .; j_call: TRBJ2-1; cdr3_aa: CASKREIGGSYNEQFF; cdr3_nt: TGTGCCAGTAAGCGGGAGATCGGAGGCTCCTACAATGAGCAGTTCTTC
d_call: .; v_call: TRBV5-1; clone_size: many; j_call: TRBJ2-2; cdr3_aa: CASSPENREQGTGELFF; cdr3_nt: TGCGCCAGCAGCCCGGAAAACAGGGAACAAGGCACCGGGGAGCTGTTTTTT
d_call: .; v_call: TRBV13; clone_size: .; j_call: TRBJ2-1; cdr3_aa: CASSFTENEQFF; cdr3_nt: TGTGCCAGCAGCTTCACCGAGAACGAGCAGTTCTTC